Following are 3 T cell receptor beta chains from one sample sequenced in a study of T cell clones after liver transplantation (dated 2019 in TCRdb). Library construction relied on the immunoSEQ multiplex PCR assay. TCRdb limited this immuneACCESS table to in-frame rearrangements with V and J called. A share of clones is missing; checked studies link under half to unresolved V genes, and the rest is unexplained. This sample comprises 9,500 to 10,000 clones, around 72% of them detected only once. 22% of the sample is taken by the ten largest. Source: CD8+ T cells from blood, taken at the approximately 15-month timepoint. These receptors all come from a human patient who received a liver transplant. After a transplant, some T cells may have been passed on by the graft donor.

The chain recombines TRBV29-1 with TRBJ1-1, with TRBD1 matching 8 bases. The germline V gene has CDR1 SQVTM and CDR2 ANQGSEA. The CDR3 loop spans 13 amino acids. V shed 8 bases and J 4 bases; nucleotides not matched to a gene: 9. CDR3 amino acids: CSLDRADGTEAFF. CDR3 bases: TGCAGCCTGGACAGGGCGGACGGCACTGAAGCTTTCTTT.

This rearrangement joins TRBV5-6 to TRBJ2-4, with 10 positions matching TRBD2. The CDR3 has 17 amino acids. The V gene end was trimmed by 1 base and the J gene end by 7 bases; junction bases not matched to a gene: 11. Germline CDR1 reads SGHDT; CDR2 reads YYEEEE. CDR3 region: CASSLLAAGGPSNIQYF. The CDR3 DNA reads TGTGCCAGCAGCTTGTTGGCAGCGGGAGGGCCTTCGAACATTCAGTACTTC.

This clone counts as medium-sized (0.01 to 0.1%). This chain uses TRBV7-9 with TRBJ1-5; D uncertain. The CDR3 runs 15 residues. The V end was cut by 5 bases, the J end by 0 bases, with 11 bases between. Germline CDR1 reads SEHNR; CDR2 reads FQNEAQ (reference sequence). CDR3 sequence: CASSHSSHSNQPQHF. As DNA, the CDR3 is TGTGCCAGCAGCCACAGCTCGCATAGCAATCAGCCCCAGCATTTT.